The clone carrying this TCR beta chain was observed a few times. TCRdb itself ran the 5' RACE reads through MiXCR, one entry per CDR3 protein. Here the sample spans approximately 500,000 distinct CDR3 sequences, around 15% being singletons. The sample is drawn from a study of identical twins. Germline CDR1 is DFQATT and CDR2 is SNEGSKA (reference sequence). After removal of 6 bases from V and 3 bases from J, the junction contained 6 bases not matched to a gene. The length of the CDR3 is 13 residues. These data also featured in a second study, about yellow fever vaccine responses in identical twins.

The V and J genes are TRBV20-1 and TRBJ1-1; 8 bases fit TRBD1. This TCR was recovered from a young woman in good health. The sequenced sample consisted of CD4+ T cells sorted from blood. The CDR3 region has the DNA TGCAGTGCCCCCGGGACAGGCTACACTGAAGCTTTCTTT. This translates into CSAPGTGYTEAFF.